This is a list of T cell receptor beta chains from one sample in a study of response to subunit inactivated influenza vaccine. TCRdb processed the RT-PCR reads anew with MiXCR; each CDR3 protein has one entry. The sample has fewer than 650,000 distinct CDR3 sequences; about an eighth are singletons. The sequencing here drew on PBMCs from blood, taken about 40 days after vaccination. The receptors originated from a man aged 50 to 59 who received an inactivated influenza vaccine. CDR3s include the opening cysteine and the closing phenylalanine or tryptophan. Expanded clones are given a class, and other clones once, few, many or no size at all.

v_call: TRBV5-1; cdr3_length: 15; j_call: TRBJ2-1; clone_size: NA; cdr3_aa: CASSLALAGESEQFF
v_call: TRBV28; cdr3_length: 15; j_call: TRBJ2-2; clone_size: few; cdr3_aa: CASSGRDRFTGELFF
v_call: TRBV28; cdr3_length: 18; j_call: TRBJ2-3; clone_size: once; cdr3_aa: CASSLSPRDTRDIDTQYF
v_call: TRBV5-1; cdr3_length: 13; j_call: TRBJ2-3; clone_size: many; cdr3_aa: CASSWDRGDTQYF
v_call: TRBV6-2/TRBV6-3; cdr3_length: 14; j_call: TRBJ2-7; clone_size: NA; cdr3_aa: CASSYSPGNYEQYF
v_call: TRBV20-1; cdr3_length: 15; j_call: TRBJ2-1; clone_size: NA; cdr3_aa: CSARDSLRQNNEQFF
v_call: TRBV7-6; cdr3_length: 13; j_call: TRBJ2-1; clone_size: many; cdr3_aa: CASSLMTITEQFF
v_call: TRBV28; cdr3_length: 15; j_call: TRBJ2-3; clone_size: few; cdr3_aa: CASSDRVFRTDTQYF
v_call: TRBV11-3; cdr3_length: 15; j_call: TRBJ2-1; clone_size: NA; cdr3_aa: CASSFRAGGFGEQFF
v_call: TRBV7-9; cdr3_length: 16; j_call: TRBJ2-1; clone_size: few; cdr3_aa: CASSSRTGTTPNEQFF
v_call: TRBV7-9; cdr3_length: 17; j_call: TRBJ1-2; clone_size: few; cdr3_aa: CASSLAGTGKTNYGYTF
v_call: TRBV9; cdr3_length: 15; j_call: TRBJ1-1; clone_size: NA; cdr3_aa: CASSAQTGALTEAFF
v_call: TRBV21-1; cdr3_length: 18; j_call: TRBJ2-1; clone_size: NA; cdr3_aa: CATEPAASAGALSGEQFF
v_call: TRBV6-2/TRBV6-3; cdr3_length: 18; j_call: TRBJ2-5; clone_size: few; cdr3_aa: CASTSVGEIAGGAETQYF
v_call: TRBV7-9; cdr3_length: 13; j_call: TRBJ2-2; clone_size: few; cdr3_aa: CASAEGNTGELFF
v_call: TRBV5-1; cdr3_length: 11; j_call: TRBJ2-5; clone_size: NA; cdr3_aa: CASNFLETQYF
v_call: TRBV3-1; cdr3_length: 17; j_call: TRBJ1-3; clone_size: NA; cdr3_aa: CASSQDGTALSGNTIYF
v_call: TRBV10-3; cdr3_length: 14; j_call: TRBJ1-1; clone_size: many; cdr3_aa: CAISGRGMNTEAFF
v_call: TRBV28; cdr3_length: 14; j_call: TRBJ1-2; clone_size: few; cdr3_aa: CASSFEGQVYGYTF
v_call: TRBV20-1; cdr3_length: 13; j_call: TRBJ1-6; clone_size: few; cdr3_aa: CSARDRGQSPLHF
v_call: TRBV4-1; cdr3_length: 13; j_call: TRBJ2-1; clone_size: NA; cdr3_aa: CASSQTGGREQFF
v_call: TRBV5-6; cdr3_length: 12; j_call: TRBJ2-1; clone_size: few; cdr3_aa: CASTVLNNEQFF
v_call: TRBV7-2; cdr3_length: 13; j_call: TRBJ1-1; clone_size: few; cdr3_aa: CASSLGGGDPAFF
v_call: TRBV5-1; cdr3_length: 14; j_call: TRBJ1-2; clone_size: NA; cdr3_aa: CASSSPRLPYGYTF
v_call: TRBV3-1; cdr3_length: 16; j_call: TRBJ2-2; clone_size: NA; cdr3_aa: CASSQWGQRGPGELFF
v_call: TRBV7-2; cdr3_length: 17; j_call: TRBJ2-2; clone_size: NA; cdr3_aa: CASSLRLRGTNTGELFF
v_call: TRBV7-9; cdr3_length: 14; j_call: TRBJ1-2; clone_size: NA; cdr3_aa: CASSLALGDGGYTF
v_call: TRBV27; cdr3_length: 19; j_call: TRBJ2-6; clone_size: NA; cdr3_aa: CASSSLGLAGGGGANVLTF
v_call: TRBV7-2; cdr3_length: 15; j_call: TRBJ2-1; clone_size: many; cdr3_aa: CASSLVWSPDNEQFF
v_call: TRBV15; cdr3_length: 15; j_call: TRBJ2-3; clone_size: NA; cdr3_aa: CATSRATGTGDTQYF